The clone carrying this T cell receptor (beta chain) was found once. Time point meaning: newly diagnosed GD, antithyroid drugs for less than 3 months. PBMCs were the source of the RNA used for TCR sequencing. Per germline, CDR1 KGHDR and CDR2 SFDVKD. The V end was cut by 12 bases, the J end by 6 bases, with 19 bases between. The CDR3 consists of 14 residues. The data originate from a study of regulatory T cells in long-lasting Graves disease. Through Arm-PCR of CDR3 regions and iRepertoire HTBI primers, TCR beta libraries were built. In TCRdb, the multiplex PCR reads were re-called with MiXCR into one record per CDR3 protein. The sample yields about 540,000 distinct CDR3 sequences, roughly 13% seen once. This same sample was also taken into another study, of T cells in Graves' hyperthyroidism and ophthalmopathy.

The TCR originated in a man aged 25 to 40 with Graves disease. The material was peripheral blood mononuclear cells (PBMCs), obtained at new diagnosis, from a patient treated with antithyroid drugs. The chain uses TRBV24-1 and TRBJ1-4; no reliable D call. CDR3 DNA sequence: TGTGCCGCCGGCGGGCTGGTATTCGATGAAAAACTGTTTTTT. Translating gives CAAGGLVFDEKLFF.